This T cell receptor (beta chain) appears in the sequencing data of a study of PD-1 blockade in classical Hodgkin lymphoma. V was trimmed by 2 bases and J by 2 bases, leaving 4 bases between them. Germline values: CDR1 ENHRY, CDR2 SYGVKD. There are 12 residues in the CDR3. Time point of the sample: cycle 4 day 1 (C4D1), after less than 7 weeks of nivolumab. Autologous stem cell transplantation was followed by relapse in every patient, and brentuximab vedotin exposure varied. Generated by immunoSEQ multiplex PCR, the TCRdb table keeps only in-frame clones and is missing some. The sample yields about 21,000 clones, around 79% seen once.

The receptor was derived from a human donor with classical Hodgkin lymphoma. The J gene is TRBJ2-7, the V gene TRBV10-3, with unresolved D. The material was peripheral blood mononuclear cells (PBMCs), obtained before the fourth cycle of nivolumab. CDR3 DNA sequence: TGTGCCATCAGTGAGACCGCCTACGAGCAGTACTTC. Its translation is CAISETAYEQYF.